This T cell receptor beta chain is from a study of T cell changes during pregnancy in multiple sclerosis. Repertoires were generated with immunoSEQ multiplex PCR, while TCRdb's copy carries only in-frame clones and drops some. Of some 28,000 clones listed, 85% to 90% were seen once; the top ten hold roughly 7.4%. The ends lost 3 bases at V and 6 bases at J; junction bases unmatched: 4. Germline V gene data show CDR1 as LGHNA and CDR2 as YSLEER. The CDR3 length is 15 residues. The TCR comes from a female donor with multiple sclerosis, enrolled in a pregnancy study. The sample consisted of CD8+ T cells from peripheral blood mononuclear cells, taken before pregnancy. The chain uses TRBV4-3 and TRBJ1-6; 8 nucleotides line up with TRBD1. The CDR3 reads CASSHGTGGNSPLHF. In DNA form, the CDR3 reads TGCGCCAGCAGCCACGGGACAGGCGGTAATTCACCCCTCCACTTT.